Below, 26 T cell receptor beta chains from the same sample are listed, as sequenced in a study of T cell responses to AZD1222 COVID-19 vaccine. Assay: immunoSEQ multiplex PCR; the TCRdb copy retains only in-frame clones and omits some. The repertoire holds 190,000 or so clones, with roughly 91% as singletons. The sample in question was peripheral blood, obtained 28 days after the second AZD1222 dose. These receptors were taken from an adult who received the AZD1222 COVID-19 vaccine.

J is TRBJ1-2 and V is TRBV27; D uncertain. Trimming removed 4 bases from V and 0 bases from J, with 12 bases in between. Germline lookup yields CDR1 MNHEY and CDR2 SMNVEV (reference sequence). The CDR3 length is 15 residues. CDR3 residues: CASSSGLATNYGYTF. The CDR3 bases are TGTGCCAGCAGTTCCGGACTGGCAACTAACTATGGCTACACCTTC.

This clone was counted between two and nine times. This chain connects TRBV3-1 (or the pseudogene TRBV3-2) to TRBJ2-1; D perhaps matches TRBD2 (5 bases). Germline CDR1 and CDR2: LGHDT and YNNKEL (reference sequence). V lost 0 bases to trimming and J lost 3 bases, with 15 bases between them. The CDR3 has 17 residues. CDR3 region: CASSQDRLDSNYNEQFF. The CDR3 DNA sequence: TGTGCCAGCAGCCAAGATCGTCTGGACTCGAACTACAATGAGCAGTTCTTC.

This chain joins TRBV27 and TRBJ2-7; D is uncertain. The germline V gene encodes CDR1 MNHEY and CDR2 SMNVEV (reference sequence). This CDR3 is built from 14 residues. Trimming removed 1 base at V and 0 bases at J, with 7 bases between. The CDR3 sequence is CASSLLVSSYEQYF. The CDR3 DNA reads TGTGCCAGCAGTTTATTGGTTAGCTCCTACGAGCAGTACTTC.

The J gene is TRBJ2-1, the V gene TRBV28; 7 bases map to TRBD2. The junction had 13 bases not matched to a gene; V was cut back by 5 bases and J by 0 bases. The CDR3 is 18 residues long. Germline assignment: CDR1 MDHEN and CDR2 SYDVKM. The CDR3 protein is CASSPRLARGGSYNEQFF. The CDR3 DNA reads as TGTGCCAGCAGTCCGCGACTAGCCAGAGGAGGCTCCTACAATGAGCAGTTCTTC.

This clone was counted once. The chain employs TRBV5-6 and TRBJ2-5; TRBD1 matches at 7 bases. CDR1 and CDR2 (germline): SGHDT, YYEEEE. The V and J ends lost 4 bases and 4 bases, in that order; junction bases with no gene match: 10. The CDR3 consists of 15 residues. The CDR3 loop is CASSPGTVSGETQYF. CDR3 DNA: TGTGCCAGCAGCCCCGGGACAGTGTCTGGAGAGACCCAGTACTTC.

The genes are TRBV9 and TRBJ1-5; 9 bases are shared with TRBD1. In germline, CDR1 is SGDLS, CDR2 YYNGEE. The CDR3 extends over 19 amino acids. The junction had 15 bases not matched to a gene; V was cut back by 3 bases and J by 2 bases. CDR3 sequence reads: CASSARTGDLGLGNQPQHF. For the CDR3, the DNA is TGTGCCAGCAGCGCACGGACAGGGGACCTTGGGTTGGGCAATCAGCCCCAGCATTTT.

This clone was observed once. The rearrangement uses TRBV19 and TRBJ1-2, with unresolved D. CDR1 is LNHDA, CDR2 SQIVND, per germline (reference sequence). V was shortened by 11 bases and J by 4 bases, with 14 bases between the two germline ends. The CDR3 length is 12 residues. For the CDR3, the DNA is TGTGCCGGAAAGCCCTCGGGCTATGGCTACACCTTC. It codes for CAGKPSGYGYTF.

The V call is TRBV6-5, the J call TRBJ1-6; tentatively, D is TRBD1 (6 bases). Germline V gene sequence: CDR1 MNHEY, CDR2 SVGAGI. Trimming removed 6 bases from V and 7 bases from J, with 16 bases in between. CDR3 length: 15 amino acids. Here the CDR3 reads CASSLPGTPNSPLHF. CDR3 DNA sequence: TGTGCCAGCAGCCTCCCGGGGACACCAAATTCACCCCTCCACTTT.

This clone turned up a few times. The chain uses TRBV9 and TRBJ2-7, with D hard to call. This CDR3 region has 12 residues. Trimming pared 4 bases from V and 6 bases from J, leaving 11 bases between. Germline loops: CDR1 SGDLS, CDR2 YYNGEE. CDR3 coding DNA: TGTGCCAGCAGCCCGGAATTGGGCGAGCAGTACTTC. Its translation: CASSPELGEQYF.

This clone was counted a single time. The V gene is TRBV5-1, the J gene TRBJ2-1; no clear D gene. V lost 3 bases and J 0 bases, leaving 13 bases between the germline ends. The CDR3 length is 16 residues. The germline gives CDR1 SGHRS, CDR2 YFSETQ. CDR3 DNA: TGCGCCAGCAGCTCACGGCCTCCCAGCTCCTACAATGAGCAGTTCTTC. Translating gives CASSSRPPSSYNEQFF.

The V call is TRBV6-2 or TRBV6-3, the J call TRBJ2-1; 7 nucleotides line up with TRBD1. With V trimmed by 5 bases and J by 15 bases, 10 bases remained unmatched. The CDR3 totals 12 residues. CDR1 is MNHEY, CDR2 SVGEGT, per germline. CDR3 residues: CASSLQGPTWFF. CDR3 DNA: TGTGCCAGCAGTCTACAGGGGCCGACCTGGTTCTTC.

This sequence joins TRBV4-2 and TRBJ1-1, with 10 positions matching TRBD1. Germline CDR1 reads LGHNA; CDR2 reads YNFKEQ. The CDR3 is 16 amino acids. The ends lost 1 base at V and 3 bases at J; junction bases unmatched: 5. As DNA, the CDR3 is TGTGCCAGCAGCCAAGGACAGGGGGCGCCTTACACTGAAGCTTTCTTT. Translated: CASSQGQGAPYTEAFF.

In its sample, this clone was seen once. This rearrangement joins TRBV7-2 to TRBJ1-4; D uncertain. The CDR3 runs to 14 residues. In germline, CDR1 is SGHTA, CDR2 FQGNSA. Trimming pared 1 base from V and 0 bases from J, leaving 3 bases between. CDR3 DNA: TGTGCCAGCAGCTTAGGAACAACTAATGAAAAACTGTTTTTT. Its protein product is CASSLGTTNEKLFF.

This rearrangement joins TRBV24-1 to TRBJ2-7; 10 bases match TRBD2. V shed 2 bases, J shed 5 bases, and the junction held 5 bases outside the gene matches. Germline V gives CDR1 KGHDR, CDR2 SFDVKD. The CDR3 length is 15 residues. The CDR3 here is CATSDSLAGADEQYF. The CDR3 region has the DNA TGTGCCACCAGTGATTCCCTAGCGGGAGCCGACGAGCAGTACTTC.

In this sample, this clone turned up a few times. The chain recombines TRBV2 with TRBJ1-3, with a weak D call TRBD1 (5 bases). V lost 8 bases and J 4 bases, leaving 18 bases between the germline ends. Germline-derived CDR1 and CDR2 are SNHLY and FYNNEI. There are 15 residues in the CDR3. The chain's CDR3 is CASGGSHRGGNTIYF. CDR3 nucleotide sequence: TGTGCCAGCGGGGGGTCCCACCGGGGGGGAAACACCATATATTTT. Filled out from reference TRBV2 and TRBJ1-3, the complete variable domain reads EPEVTQTPSHQVTQMGQEVILRCVPISNHLYFYWYRQILGQKVEFLVSFYNNEISEKSEIFDDQFSVERPDGSNFTLKIRSTKLEDSAMYFCASGGSHRGGNTIYFGEGSWLTVV.

The gene calls are TRBV7-8 and TRBJ2-7; D ambiguous. Germline-derived CDR1 and CDR2 are SGHVS and FQNEAQ. This CDR3 contains 12 residues. V lost 5 bases and J 4 bases, leaving 9 bases between the germline ends. Written as DNA, the CDR3 is TGTGCCAGCAGCCCGTTCGGGTACGAGCAGTACTTC. Encoded protein: CASSPFGYEQYF.

The chain carries TRBV4-3 and TRBJ2-3; TRBD2 agrees at 10 bases. The length of the CDR3 is 16 residues. Germline CDR1 reads LGHNA; CDR2 reads YSLEER. V dropped 1 base and J dropped 6; count of bases not matched to a gene: 7. CDR3 DNA: TGCGCCAGCAGCCAAGGGGCTAGCGGGAGTACCGATACGCAGTATTTT. It is translated as CASSQGASGSTDTQYF.

The chain combines TRBV9 with TRBJ2-1, with D perhaps assigned TRBD1 or TRBD2 (6 bases each). Germline lookup yields CDR1 SGDLS and CDR2 YYNGEE. This CDR3 has 16 residues. V shed 0 bases and J shed 4 bases, with 14 bases lying between them. The CDR3 nucleotides are TGTGCCAGCAGCGTAGCTCCCGGGGGCGCGTACAATGAGCAGTTCTTC. Amino acid sequence: CASSVAPGGAYNEQFF.

The chain joins TRBV9 to TRBJ2-7; 7 bases line up with TRBD2. The CDR3 totals 14 residues. Germline trimming cut 0 bases from V and 3 bases from J; bases unmatched to any gene: 3. Looked up from germline, CDR1 is SGDLS and CDR2 is YYNGEE. In DNA form, the CDR3 reads TGTGCCAGCAGCGTAGAGAGGGAGGGCTACGAGCAGTACTTC. Its translation is CASSVEREGYEQYF.

DNA for the CDR3: TGTGCCACCTTATCCCGGGACAGCTACGAGCAGTACTTC. Protein product: CATLSRDSYEQYF. The chain uses TRBV19 and TRBJ2-7; TRBD1 matches 7 bases. This CDR3 comprises 13 residues. The trim removed 10 bases at V and 3 bases at J, leaving 9 bases unmatched. Germline V lookup: CDR1 LNHDA, CDR2 SQIVND (reference sequence).

The V gene is TRBV5-5, the J gene TRBJ2-3; 9 positions match TRBD2. CDR3 size: 16 residues. Trimming cost V 4 bases and J 3 bases; bases outside gene matches: 9. Germline CDR1 is SGHKS and CDR2 is YYEKEE (reference sequence). DNA of the CDR3: TGTGCCAGCAGCACCGGGGCGGGAGGGAGGACAGATACGCAGTATTTT. It is translated as CASSTGAGGRTDTQYF.

The rearrangement uses TRBV7-9 and TRBJ1-1; the D is unclear. The CDR3 runs 14 residues. V was clipped by 5 bases and J by 4 bases, with 14 bases between them. Per the germline V gene, CDR1 is SEHNR and CDR2 is FQNEAQ (reference sequence). CDR3 nucleotides: TGTGCCAGCAGCCGGGGAAGGGTGGGCACTGAAGCTTTCTTT. Amino acids: CASSRGRVGTEAFF. Full variable domain (missing parts from reference TRBV7-9 and TRBJ1-1): DTGVSQNPRHKITKRGQNVTFRCDPISEHNRLYWYRQTLGQGPEFLTYFQNEAQLEKSRLLSDRFSAERPKGSFSTLEIQRTEQGDSAMYLCASSRGRVGTEAFFGQGTRLTVV.

This sequence joins TRBV28 and TRBJ1-4, with TRBD1 identical over 7 bases. The CDR3 is 14 residues long. The V gene's germline CDR1 is MDHEN and CDR2 SYDVKM. The trim removed 5 bases at V and 7 bases at J, leaving 7 bases unmatched. The CDR3 loop reads CASSPGQLVEKLFF. In nucleotides, the CDR3 is TGTGCCAGCAGTCCGGGACAGCTGGTTGAAAAACTGTTTTTT.

This sequence joins TRBV18 and TRBJ2-7; 9 nucleotides match TRBD2. Trimming took 3 bases from V and 5 from J; bases not matched to a gene: 8. CDR1 KGHSH and CDR2 LQKENI come from the germline V gene. The CDR3 contains 15 residues. In nucleotides, the CDR3 is TGTGCCAGCTCACCCCCTAGCGGGACGTTCCACGAGCAGTACTTC. Encoded protein: CASSPPSGTFHEQYF. The full variable domain, its missing parts supplied by reference TRBV18 and TRBJ2-7, is NAGVMQNPRHLVRRRGQEARLRCSPMKGHSHVYWYRQLPEEGLKFMVYLQKENIIDESGMPKERFSAEFPKEGPSILRIQQVVRGDSAAYFCASSPPSGTFHEQYFGPGTRLTVT.

J is TRBJ2-5 and V is TRBV9; D possibly corresponds to TRBD2 (7 bases). The CDR3 extends over 16 amino acids. V was clipped by 0 bases and J by 1 base, with 13 bases between them. Germline CDR1 SGDLS, CDR2 YYNGEE. The CDR3 nucleotides read TGTGCCAGCAGCGTAGTTGGGGGGGGCTCCCAAGAGACCCAGTACTTC. Its protein is CASSVVGGGSQETQYF.

The chain combines TRBV7-3 with TRBJ1-1, with TRBD1 as a possible D gene (6 bases). Germline V gene data show CDR1 as SGHTA and CDR2 as FQGTGA. The CDR3 length is 15 residues. V was cut by 5 bases and J by 5 bases, with 18 bases left in between. The CDR3 bases are TGTGCCAGCAGCCGGGGGCCCTGGAAAGATACTGAAGCTTTCTTT. Translated: CASSRGPWKDTEAFF. The full variable domain, completed using reference TRBV7-3 and TRBJ1-1, is GAGVSQTPSNKVTEKGKYVELRCDPISGHTALYWYRQSLGQGPEFLIYFQGTGAADDSGLPNDRFFAVRPEGSVSTLKIQRTERGDSAVYLCASSRGPWKDTEAFFGQGTRLTVV.